These T cell receptor beta chains were read from a single sample in a study of blood T cell repertoires in COVID-19. Only in-frame clones appear in the TCRdb table, and some are missing; sequencing was by immunoSEQ multiplex PCR. The data contain around 220,000 clones, around 83% of them seen just once; the ten biggest clones take up about 10%. Specimen: peripheral blood. These receptors originate from a woman between 50 and 59 years old with COVID-19, enrolled during active disease. Each CDR3 is given with its conserved first and last residue. A D gene is named only where the DNA matches it firmly. Clone sizes are given selectively: once, few, many, or a class where the clone is expanded.

NA,few,TRBJ1-3,TRBV5-1,CASSLEVRPAGNTIYF,TGCGCCAGCAGCTTGGAAGTCAGGCCCGCGGGAAACACCATATATTTT
NA,NA,TRBJ1-1,TRBV7-2,CASIPGGALPEAFF,TGTGCCAGCATCCCGGGGGGGGCGCTTCCTGAAGCTTTCTTT
TRBD2,NA,TRBJ2-3,TRBV6-5,CASSYSSSGGDTQYF,TGTGCCAGCAGTTACTCATCGAGCGGGGGAGATACGCAGTATTTT
NA,NA,TRBJ1-2,TRBV23-1,CASSHPTTPSDYGYTF,TGCGCCAGCAGTCATCCGACGACACCCTCTGACTATGGCTACACCTTC
NA,NA,TRBJ2-5,TRBV5-1,CASSGGGETQYF,TGCGCCAGCAGTGGGGGAGGAGAGACCCAGTACTTC
TRBD2,NA,TRBJ2-3,TRBV19,CASRTSGDTDTQYF,TGTGCCAGTAGGACTAGCGGTGACACAGATACGCAGTATTTT
NA,once,TRBJ2-5,TRBV6-5,CASSSTGTQYF,TGTGCCAGCAGTTCTACGGGGACCCAGTACTTC
TRBD1,NA,TRBJ2-3,TRBV29-1,CSALGQGATDTQYF,TGCAGCGCCCTGGGACAGGGGGCGACAGATACGCAGTATTTT
NA,NA,TRBJ2-2,TRBV4-1,CASSQDPRGSTTGELFF,TGCGCCAGCAGCCAAGATCCGAGGGGGTCTACCACCGGGGAGCTGTTTTTT
NA,NA,TRBJ1-1,TRBV2,CASSSHVTEAFF,TGTGCCAGCAGTTCACATGTCACTGAAGCTTTCTTT
TRBD1,NA,TRBJ2-1,TRBV19,CASSMDRGGYNEQFF,TGTGCCAGTAGTATGGACAGGGGCGGCTACAATGAGCAGTTCTTC